This is a list of T cell receptor beta chains from one sample in a study of beta chain features in type 1 diabetes. This table comes from immunoSEQ multiplex PCR, and its TCRdb copy is limited to in-frame clones, with some not included. The repertoire has roughly 500,000 clones, over 9.5% of them found once; the top ten carry around 0.05%. Material for sequencing was naive CD4+ T cells from blood. The receptors originated from a woman younger than 30 in good health. CDR3s include the opening cysteine and the closing phenylalanine or tryptophan. D genes are given only for firm matches. The size of a clone is reported for some rows only, either as once, few or many, or as a class for expanded clones.

abundance | d_gene | j_gene | v_gene | CDR3nt | CDR3aa
. | . | TRBJ1-1 | TRBV7-6 | TGTGCCAGCAGCTTCGGGGCGTCCGTCACTGAAGCTTTCTTT | CASSFGASVTEAFF
. | TRBD1 | TRBJ2-7 | TRBV27 | TGTGCCAGCAGTTTAACGGGACAGCCCCCCTACGAGCAGTACTTC | CASSLTGQPPYEQYF
few | . | TRBJ2-4 | TRBV30 | TGTGCCTGGAGTGGAAAAGGGGACCTCAAAAACATTCAGTACTTC | CAWSGKGDLKNIQYF
. | . | TRBJ1-5 | TRBV18 | TGTGCCAGCTCACCAAAAGGGAAGGGCAATCAGCCCCAGCATTTT | CASSPKGKGNQPQHF
few | TRBD2 | TRBJ2-1 | TRBV7-9 | TGTGCCAGCAGCCTTAGTAGCGGGACGGCGTTCTTC | CASSLSSGTAFF
few | . | TRBJ1-2 | TRBV28 | TGTGCCAGCAGTCTCGGGACTGTCTCCCACTATGGCTACACCTTC | CASSLGTVSHYGYTF
. | . | TRBJ1-3 | TRBV14 | TGTGCCAGCAGCCCAGACATAAATGGAAACACCATATATTTT | CASSPDINGNTIYF
. | . | TRBJ2-1 | TRBV6-1 | TGTGCCAGCAGTGAATTCTCCTGGACAGGGAGGGATGAGCAGTTCTTC | CASSEFSWTGRDEQFF
few | . | TRBJ1-1 | TRBV2 | TGTGCCAGCAGTGAATCGCGGATGAACACTGAAGCTTTCTTT | CASSESRMNTEAFF
. | TRBD2 | TRBJ2-7 | TRBV5-1 | TGTGCCAGCAGCTTGGAGGGACTAGCGGGAGACGAGCAGTACTTC | CASSLEGLAGDEQYF
. | . | TRBJ1-2 | TRBV4-1 | TGCGCCAGCAGCCAAGAACAACGGTTCTCTGGCTACACCTTC | CASSQEQRFSGYTF